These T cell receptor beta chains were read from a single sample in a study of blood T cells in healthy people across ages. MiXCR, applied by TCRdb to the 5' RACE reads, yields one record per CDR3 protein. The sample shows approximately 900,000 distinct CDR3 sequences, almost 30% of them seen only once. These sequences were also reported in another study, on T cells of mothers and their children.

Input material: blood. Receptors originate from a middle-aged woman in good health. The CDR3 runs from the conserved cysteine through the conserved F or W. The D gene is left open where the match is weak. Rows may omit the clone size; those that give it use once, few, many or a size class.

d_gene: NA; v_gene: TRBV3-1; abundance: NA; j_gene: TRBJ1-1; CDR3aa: CASSQRRGEAFF; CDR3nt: TGTGCCAGCAGCCAAAGGCGAGGGGAAGCTTTCTTT
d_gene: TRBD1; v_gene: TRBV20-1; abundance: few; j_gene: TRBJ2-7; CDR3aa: CSARQGQTYEQYF; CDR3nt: TGCAGTGCTAGACAGGGACAGACCTACGAGCAGTACTTC
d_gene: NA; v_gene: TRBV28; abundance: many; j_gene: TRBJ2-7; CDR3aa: CASGDRTYEQYF; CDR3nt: TGTGCCAGCGGCGACAGAACCTACGAGCAGTACTTC
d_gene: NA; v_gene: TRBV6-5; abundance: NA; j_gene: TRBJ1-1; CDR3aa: CASSKTPGKAEAFF; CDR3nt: TGTGCCAGCAGTAAAACTCCAGGGAAGGCTGAAGCTTTCTTT
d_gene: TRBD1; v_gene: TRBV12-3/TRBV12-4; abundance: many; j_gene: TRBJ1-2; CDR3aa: CASAPGQGYGYTF; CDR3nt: TGTGCCAGCGCTCCGGGACAGGGGTATGGCTACACCTTC
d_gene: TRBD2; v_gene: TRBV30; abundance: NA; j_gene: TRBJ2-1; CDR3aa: CAWSTWGAGGSNEQFF; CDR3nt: TGTGCCTGGAGTACTTGGGGAGCGGGGGGGAGTAATGAGCAGTTCTTC
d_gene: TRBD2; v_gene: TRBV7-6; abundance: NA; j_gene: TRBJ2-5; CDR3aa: CANSLGGGEETQYF; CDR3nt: TGTGCCAACAGCTTAGGCGGGGGGGAGGAGACCCAGTACTTC
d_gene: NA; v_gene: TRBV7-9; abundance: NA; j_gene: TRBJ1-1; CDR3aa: CASSSPFSGLSEAFF; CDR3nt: TGTGCCAGCAGCTCCCCGTTCTCGGGGTTGAGTGAAGCTTTCTTT
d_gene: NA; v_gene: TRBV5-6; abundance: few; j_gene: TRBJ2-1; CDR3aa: CASSGGPLSYNEQFF; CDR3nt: TGTGCCAGCAGCGGGGGGCCCCTCTCCTACAATGAGCAGTTCTTC
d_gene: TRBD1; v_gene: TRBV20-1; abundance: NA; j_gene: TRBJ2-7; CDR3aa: CSATRTGTYEQYF; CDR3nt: TGCAGTGCTACCCGGACAGGTACCTACGAGCAGTACTTC
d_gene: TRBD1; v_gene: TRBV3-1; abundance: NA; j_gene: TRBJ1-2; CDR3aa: CASSPLSDGRTGGYTF; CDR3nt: TGTGCCAGCAGCCCCCTTTCGGACGGAAGGACAGGTGGCTACACCTTC
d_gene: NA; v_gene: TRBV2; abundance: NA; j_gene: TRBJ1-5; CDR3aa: CASSERWGGNQPQHF; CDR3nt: TGTGCCAGCAGTGAAAGGTGGGGGGGCAATCAGCCCCAGCATTTT
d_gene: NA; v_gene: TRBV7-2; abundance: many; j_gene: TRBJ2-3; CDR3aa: CASSSLVGGTNTQYF; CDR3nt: TGTGCCAGCAGCTCCCTAGTAGGGGGGACTAATACGCAGTATTTT
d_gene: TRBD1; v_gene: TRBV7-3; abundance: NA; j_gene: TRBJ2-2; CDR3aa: CASSPSRDRVNTGEQFF; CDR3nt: TGTGCCAGCAGCCCTTCCCGGGACAGGGTGAACACCGGGGAGCAGTTTTTT
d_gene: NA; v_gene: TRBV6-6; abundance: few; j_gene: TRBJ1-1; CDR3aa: CASSYLTVTFEAFF; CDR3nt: TGTGCCAGCAGTTACTTGACAGTCACCTTTGAAGCTTTCTTT
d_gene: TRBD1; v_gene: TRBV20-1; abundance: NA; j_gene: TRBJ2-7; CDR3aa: CNSRVHDRDNEQYF; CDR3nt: TGCAACTCCCGGGTCCATGACAGGGATAACGAGCAGTACTTC
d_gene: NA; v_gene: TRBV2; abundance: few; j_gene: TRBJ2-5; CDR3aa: CASSEALLTKGETQYF; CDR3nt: TGTGCCAGCAGTGAAGCGCTGTTGACTAAGGGAGAGACCCAGTACTTC